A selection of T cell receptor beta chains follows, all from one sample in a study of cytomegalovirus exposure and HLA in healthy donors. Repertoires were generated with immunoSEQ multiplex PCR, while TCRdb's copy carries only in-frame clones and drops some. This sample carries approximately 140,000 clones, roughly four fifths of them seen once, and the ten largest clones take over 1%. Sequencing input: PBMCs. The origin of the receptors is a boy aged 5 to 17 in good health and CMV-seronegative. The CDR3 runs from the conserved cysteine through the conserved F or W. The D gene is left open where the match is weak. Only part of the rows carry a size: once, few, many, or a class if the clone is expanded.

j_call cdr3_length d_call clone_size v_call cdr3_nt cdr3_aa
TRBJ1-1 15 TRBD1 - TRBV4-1 TGCGCCAGCAGCCAGCCGACAGGGGTGAACACTGAAGCTTTCTTT CASSQPTGVNTEAFF
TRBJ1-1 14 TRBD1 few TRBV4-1 TGCGCCAGCAGCCAGGGACAGGGGGCCACTGAAGCTTTCTTT CASSQGQGATEAFF
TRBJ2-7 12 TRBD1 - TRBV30 TGTGCCTGGAGTGTACAGGGGAACGAGCAGTACTTC CAWSVQGNEQYF
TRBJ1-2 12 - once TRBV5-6 TGTGCCAGCAGCTCACAGGACTATGGCTACACCTTC CASSSQDYGYTF
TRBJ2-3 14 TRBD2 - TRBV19 TGTGCCAGTAGCTTACTAGCGGGGACAGATACGCAGTATTTT CASSLLAGTDTQYF
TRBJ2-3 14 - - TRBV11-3 TGTGCCAGCAGCTTAGGACGGGGGACAGATACGCAGTATTTT CASSLGRGTDTQYF
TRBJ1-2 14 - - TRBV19 TGTGCCAGTAGTATACAGGGCGCTGACTATGGCTACACCTTC CASSIQGADYGYTF
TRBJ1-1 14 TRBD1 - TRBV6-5 TGTGCCAGCAAATGGGACAGGGCGACCACTGAAGCTTTCTTT CASKWDRATTEAFF
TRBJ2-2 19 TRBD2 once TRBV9 TGTGCCAGCAGCGCTGTACTAGCGGGAGGGCCTATGGGAACCGGGGAGCTGTTTTTT CASSAVLAGGPMGTGELFF
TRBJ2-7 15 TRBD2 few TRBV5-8 TGTGCCAGCAGCTTCATAGCGGGAGGTACCTACGAGCAGTACTTC CASSFIAGGTYEQYF
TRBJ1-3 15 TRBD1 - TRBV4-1 TGCGCCAGCAGGGCGGGGACAGGGGTTGGAAACACCATATATTTT CASRAGTGVGNTIYF
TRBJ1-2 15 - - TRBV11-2 TGTGCCAGCAGCTTAGATCCCCAGGGCAACTATGGCTACACCTTC CASSLDPQGNYGYTF
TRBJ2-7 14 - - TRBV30 TGTGCCTGGAGTTCGGAGGGACTGACGAGCGAGCAGTACTTC CAWSSEGLTSEQYF
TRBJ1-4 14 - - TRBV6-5 TGTGCCAGCAGACCTTCGGGGGTAGGCGAAAAACTGTTTTTT CASRPSGVGEKLFF
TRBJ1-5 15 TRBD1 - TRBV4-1 TGCGCCAGCAGCCGGCTAGGGACAGGGTGGGAGCCCCAGCATTTT CASSRLGTGWEPQHF
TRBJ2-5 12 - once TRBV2 TGTGCCAGCAGTGGGGTCGGGGCTAGCGAGTACTTC CASSGVGASEYF
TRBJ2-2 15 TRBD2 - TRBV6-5 TGTGCCAGCAGCCCCCTAGCGGGAGTCACCGGGGAGCTGTTTTTT CASSPLAGVTGELFF
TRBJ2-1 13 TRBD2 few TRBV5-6 TGTGCCAGTGCGGGACTAGCGGCTGGTGAGCAGTTCTTC CASAGLAAGEQFF
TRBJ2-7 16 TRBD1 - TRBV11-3 TGTGCCAGCAGCTTCCCACTCCGGGACAGAGCACACGAGCAGTACTTC CASSFPLRDRAHEQYF
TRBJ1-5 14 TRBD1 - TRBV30 TGTGCCTGGAGCGGACAGGGAATGAGGCAGCCCCAGCATTTT CAWSGQGMRQPQHF
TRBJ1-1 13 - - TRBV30 TGTGCCTGGACTACGGGGGTGAACACTGAAGCTTTCTTT CAWTTGVNTEAFF
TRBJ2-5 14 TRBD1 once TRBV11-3 TGTGCCAGCAGCTCAGGACAGGGGCAAGAGACCCAGTACTTC CASSSGQGQETQYF